The 2 T cell receptor beta chains reported below all come from one sample, sequenced in a study of post-analysis software for immune sequencing data. TCR beta cDNA libraries had unique molecular identifiers. MiXCR was run by TCRdb on the PCR reads, yielding one entry per CDR3 protein. The table has more than 500,000 distinct CDR3 sequences, roughly 34% seen once. Findings and limits, study-wide: Included in a set of five TRBV segments more frequent in patients than controls were TRBV5-6, TRBV5-1 and TRBV20-1.

These TCRs' antigens remain unknown. The sample comprised blood. The origin of the receptors is a girl aged 2-17 years with multiple sclerosis.

CDR3 bases: TGCAGCGGACAGTTCAATGAAAAACTGTTTTTT. Translated: CSGQFNEKLFF. V is TRBV29-1 and J is TRBJ1-4; possible D gene TRBD1, 5 bases. The V end was cut by 7 bases, the J end by 5 bases, with 8 bases between. Germline V gives CDR1 SQVTM, CDR2 ANQGSEA. The CDR3 is 11 residues long.

This clonotype appeared a few times. The chain combines TRBV6-2 or TRBV6-3 with TRBJ2-7, with D possibly matching TRBD1 (7 bases). This CDR3 has 14 residues. V lost 5 bases to trimming and J lost 3 bases, with 14 bases between them. The germline V gene has CDR1 MNHEY and CDR2 SVGEGT. CDR3 amino acids: CASSRGTEGYEQYF. The CDR3 DNA follows: TGTGCCAGCAGTCGGGGGACAGAGGGCTACGAGCAGTACTTC.